Each of the 11 T cell receptor beta chains below was sequenced from the same sample in a study of lymphopenia after photon versus proton radiotherapy. TCRdb keeps only in-frame clones here, not all; method: immunoSEQ multiplex PCR. The sample has 23,000 or so clones, about 91% seen once. The sequences come from peripheral blood, collected from a patient treated with photon-based radiotherapy. The source is a man aged 50-59 years with gastric cancer.

This chain joins TRBV7-7 and TRBJ2-7, with 10 bases fitting TRBD2. From germline, CDR1 is SSHAT and CDR2 FNYEAQ (reference sequence). The J segment lost 4 bases and the V segment lost 5 bases, leaving 8 bases of the junction unmatched. The CDR3 has 15 residues. The CDR3 here is CASSPIAGGFYEQYV. The CDR3 nucleotides read TGTGCCAGCAGCCCAATAGCGGGGGGCTTTTACGAGCAGTACGTC.

The rearrangement links TRBV7-6 to TRBJ2-1, with 8 bases fitting TRBD2. Germline V gene data show CDR1 as SGHVS and CDR2 as FNYEAQ. The junction had 9 bases not matched to a gene; V was cut back by 9 bases and J by 5 bases. This CDR3 contains 14 residues. The CDR3 DNA sequence: TGTGCCAGTGAGCGGGGGCTAGGGGACAATGAGCAGTTCTTC. Its translation: CASERGLGDNEQFF.

This chain links TRBV6-6 with TRBJ1-2; maybe TRBD1 (5 bases). Germline V CDR1 and CDR2: MNHNY, SVGAGI (reference sequence). Trimming pared 6 bases from V and 6 bases from J, leaving 20 bases between. This CDR3 spans 15 amino acids. CDR3 protein: CASSAPGDDFHGYTF. The CDR3 DNA reads as TGTGCCAGCAGCGCCCCGGGGGATGATTTCCATGGCTACACCTTC.

The V gene is TRBV7-8, the J gene TRBJ2-2; 11 nucleotides line up with TRBD2. Per the germline V gene, CDR1 is SGHVS and CDR2 is FQNEAQ. Trimming removed 0 bases from V and 5 bases from J; junction bases left unmatched: 8. The CDR3 contains 18 residues. The CDR3 sequence: CASSLASTSGGRTGELFF. CDR3 sequence (DNA): TGTGCCAGCAGCTTAGCGTCCACTAGCGGGGGTCGTACCGGGGAGCTGTTTTTT.

CDR3 nucleotides: TGTGCCAGCACAAGAGAGTTAGCGAGGAATGAGCAGTTCTTC. Encoded protein: CASTRELARNEQFF. The chain employs TRBV2 and TRBJ2-1; tentatively, D is TRBD2 (5 bases). Trimming took 7 bases from V and 7 from J, leaving 17 bases between them. The CDR3 spans 14 residues. Germline loops: CDR1 SNHLY, CDR2 FYNNEI. Combining the CDR3 with reference TRBV2 and TRBJ2-1 gives the whole variable domain EPEVTQTPSHQVTQMGQEVILRCVPISNHLYFYWYRQILGQKVEFLVSFYNNEISEKSEIFDDQFSVERPDGSNFTLKIRSTKLEDSAMYFCASTRELARNEQFFGPGTRLTVL.

This chain connects TRBV19 to TRBJ1-4; unclear D gene. The CDR3 has 14 amino acids. The V gene lost 2 bases and the J gene lost 8 bases, with 12 bases spanning the gap. Looked up from germline, CDR1 is LNHDA and CDR2 is SQIVND (reference sequence). The CDR3 sequence: CASSIWGEREKLFF. CDR3 bases: TGTGCCAGTAGTATATGGGGAGAGAGAGAAAAACTGTTTTTT.

This clone appeared a single time. V and J are TRBV4-1 and TRBJ1-2; 12 bases are shared with TRBD1. The CDR3 is made up of 15 amino acids. With 4 bases clipped from V and 8 bases from J, the junction kept 8 bases outside the gene matches. Germline V gene data show CDR1 as MGHRA and CDR2 as YSYEKL. The DNA for the CDR3 is TGCGCCAGCAGCCTAGGGGGACAGGGGGCGCAGGGCTACACCTTC. Its translation: CASSLGGQGAQGYTF.

The V gene is TRBV7-9, the J gene TRBJ1-2, with D possibly being TRBD1 (5 bases). CDR1 and CDR2 (germline): SEHNR, FQNEAQ (reference sequence). Trimming stripped 4 bases from V and 4 bases from J, with 16 bases between. This CDR3 has 15 residues. The CDR3 bases are TGTGCCAGCAGCTCAACCGCGACAGCACTCTATGGCTACACCTTC. It specifies CASSSTATALYGYTF.

This clone was seen a few times. The gene calls are TRBV7-2 and TRBJ2-7, with D possibly matching TRBD2 (7 bases). Germline V lookup: CDR1 SGHTA, CDR2 FQGNSA. Trimming left V 1 base short and J 1 base short, with 20 bases between. CDR3 length: 18 residues. The CDR3 region is CASSLEGGGGRMSYEQYF. DNA of the CDR3: TGTGCCAGCAGCTTAGAAGGGGGGGGCGGGCGCATGTCCTACGAGCAGTACTTC.

This clone appeared a single time. The genes are TRBV29-1 and TRBJ1-2; 10 bases are a match to TRBD1. Germline V gives CDR1 SQVTM, CDR2 ANQGSEA. Unmatched junction bases numbered 1, after V lost 3 bases and J lost 0 bases. The CDR3 length is 14 residues. The CDR3 DNA is TGCAGCGTTGATGGGACAGGGGCTAACTATGGCTACACCTTC. As protein: CSVDGTGANYGYTF.

J is TRBJ1-2 and V is TRBV10-3; 11 nucleotides match TRBD1. V gave up 4 bases and J gave up 8 bases; unmatched junction bases: 3. Germline V gives CDR1 ENHRY, CDR2 SYGVKD. The CDR3 has 13 amino acids. The CDR3 is CAISGTGGGGYTF. In nucleotides, the CDR3 is TGTGCCATCAGTGGGACAGGGGGCGGGGGCTACACCTTC.